The entry that follows covers one TCR beta chain sequence. This clonotype appeared many times. Its antigen specificity is not known. No per-base quality is available; no much larger clone lies one base away. CDR3 length: 15 amino acids, cysteine to phenylalanine. Only CDR3 DNA is held: 45 bases, read in frame from base 1. Trimming removed 5 bases from V and 8 bases from J, leaving 21 bases between the germline ends. Systemically healthy Caucasian individuals from Russia, 35 to 40 in total and aged roughly 6 to 90 years, were included as donors. Around 9.9 milliliters of peripheral blood were collected from each donor into EDTA-treated Vacutainer tubes. PBMCs were isolated by Ficoll-Paque density-gradient centrifugation, with at least 6 million obtained per sample. Trizol reagent was used to extract total RNA from the PBMCs, yielding at least 5.5 micrograms per sample. For every donor, flow cytometry on a PBMC aliquot measured the percentage of naive CD45RAhigh/CD27high T cells.

The entry originates in a study of blood T cells in healthy people across ages (dated by TCRdb to 2014 to 2015). Regarding the study in general: Template switching captured roughly one uniquely barcoded TCR beta cDNA molecule per two T cells in model experiments. The study measured age-related changes in TCR beta repertoire diversity using deep sequencing normalized with unique cDNA molecular identifiers. To avoid experimental bias, donors of different ages were randomly spread across the sequencing lanes. Using the same blood draw, the study looked at two additional independent replicas of 1 million unique cDNA reads for two donors, one aged 18 to 30 and the other aged 80 or older. The donors were divided into four age groups: young (average around 16 years), middle-aged (over 35), aged (under 70) and long-lived (82). The paper's findings and limits, for the study overall: Since profiling was done on bulk unsorted PBMCs, naive and antigen-experienced compartments could not be conclusively compared. The CMV infection status of donors was not known, potentially confounding age-related changes in expanded clonotypes. The percentage of naive T cells measured by flow cytometry correlated strongly with observed TCR beta diversity. The long-lived group showed more naive CD4+ T cells, fewer expanded clones and increased TCR diversity than the aged group, suggesting age selection. Observed TCR beta diversity per million T cells fell roughly linearly with age, and a significant reduction was already apparent by age about 43. Total diversity estimates from one million sequenced T cells were considered lower bounds and underestimates.

The protocol used for the library was 5' RACE. Sequencer: Illumina HiSeq 2500. A second roughly 6 to 12 cycle PCR used a sample-barcoded 5' primer and a J-beta primer mix. Each TCR beta cDNA molecule received a unique molecular identifier from a template-switch 5' adaptor carrying 12 random nucleotides. At least 2.5 million CDR3-containing paired-end reads were obtained from each sample. First-strand cDNA synthesis was performed from all RNA using the Mint cDNA synthesis kit, with priming by a TRBC-specific oligonucleotide. Following uracil-DNA glycosylase treatment, a first 18-cycle PCR with universal primers M1SS and BC2_uni_R was performed on all cDNA. Concerning the study's data processing: Normalization of each sample was performed by random selection of 1 million high-quality reads, each carrying a distinct molecular identifier. Instead of being binned into consensus sequences, reads that shared molecular identifiers were thrown out. MiTCR, set to a Q25 quality threshold and the strictest error-elimination algorithm, was used for CDR3 identification, clonotype clustering and error correction. A nonparametric unseen species model using Euler transformation provided a lower-bound estimate of total TCR beta diversity. Clones were called with MiXCR by TCRdb after fastp trimmed the public reads at Q25, and only in-frame beta chains were retained. Rows with a matching CDR3 protein are joined into one entry that keeps the most common DNA and genes. The V and J calls follow TCRdb's processing rather than the paper's. Within this sample are about 670,000 distinct CDR3 sequences, with approximately 40% of them counted one time only. About 30% of the sample is taken by the ten largest.

Source material: blood. This TCR was recovered from a man older than 75 in good health. This chain is built from TRBV12-3 or TRBV12-4 and TRBJ1-2; the D gene remains uncertain. The sequenced DNA: TGTGCCAGCAGTCTACCCGGGGAGACAAGGAGCGGCTACACCTTC. This encodes CASSLPGETRSGYTF.